This T cell receptor (beta chain) was sequenced during a study of OX40 agonist ivuxolimab in advanced cancers. On this clone: Its antigen is as yet unknown.

Some clones are missing from TCRdb's copy, which holds only in-frame ones; the method was immunoSEQ multiplex PCR. This sample carries around 18,000 clones, about 83% of them seen once, and the ten largest clones take 13%. Regarding the study as a whole: Near-lowest levels of clonal expansion characterized partial responders at 0.1-3.0 mg/kg.

The sequence derives from an adult with an advanced solid tumor such as melanoma, head and neck, liver or kidney cancer. The material was CD4+ or CD8+ T cells sorted from blood, obtained in a trial of the OX40 agonist ivuxolimab.

In DNA, the CDR3 is TGTGCCAGCAGTTTATGGGGAGCGGGAGACGAGACCCAGTACTTC. Encoded protein: CASSLWGAGDETQYF. The chain has TRBV27 and TRBJ2-5; 8 bases match TRBD2. Trimming at V came to 1 base and at J to 5 bases, leaving 6 bases not matched to a gene. The CDR3 is made up of 15 amino acids. Germline V CDR1 and CDR2: MNHEY, SMNVEV (reference sequence).